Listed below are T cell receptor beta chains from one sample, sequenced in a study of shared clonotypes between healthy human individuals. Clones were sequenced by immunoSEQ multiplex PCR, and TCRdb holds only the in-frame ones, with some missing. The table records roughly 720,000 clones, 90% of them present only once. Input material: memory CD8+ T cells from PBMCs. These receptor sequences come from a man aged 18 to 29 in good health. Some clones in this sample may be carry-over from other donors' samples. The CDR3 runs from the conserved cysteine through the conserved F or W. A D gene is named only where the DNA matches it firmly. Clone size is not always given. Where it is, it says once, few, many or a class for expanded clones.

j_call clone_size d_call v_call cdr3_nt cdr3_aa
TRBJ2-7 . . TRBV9 TGTGCCAGCAGCGTAGGGCCGACAGGCCACTCCTACGAGCAGTACTTC CASSVGPTGHSYEQYF
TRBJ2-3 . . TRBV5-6 TGTGCCAGCAGGTTCGGACCATCGGATCAGTATTTT CASRFGPSDQYF
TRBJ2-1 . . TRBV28 TGTGCCAGCCGTCGCGCGCCCTACAATGAGCAGTTCTTC CASRRAPYNEQFF
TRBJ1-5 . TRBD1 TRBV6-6 TGTGCCAGCCTCCAGGGGGCGACTAGCAATCAGCCCCAGCATTTT CASLQGATSNQPQHF
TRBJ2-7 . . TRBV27 TGTGCCAGCAGTTCCAACTCCTACGAGCAGTACTTC CASSSNSYEQYF
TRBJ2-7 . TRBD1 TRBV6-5 TGTGCCAGCAGTCCACGACAGGGCTACGAGCAGTACTTC CASSPRQGYEQYF
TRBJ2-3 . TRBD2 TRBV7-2 TGTGCCAGCAGCTCCCGGACTAGATCGGGCACAGATACGCAGTATTTT CASSSRTRSGTDTQYF
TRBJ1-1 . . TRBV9 TGTGCCAGCACCGTAATGGAGGGGACTGAAGCTTTCTTT CASTVMEGTEAFF
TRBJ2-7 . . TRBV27 TGTGCCAGCAGTGCGGGGCGGGCCCACGAGCAGTACTTC CASSAGRAHEQYF
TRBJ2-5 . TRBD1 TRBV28 TGTGCCAGCAGTCATTTTCATTCAGGGGGCGCGCGGGAGACCCAGTACTTC CASSHFHSGGARETQYF
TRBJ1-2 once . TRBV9 TGTGCCAGCAGCGTTAACAGGGATAACTATGGCTACACCTTC CASSVNRDNYGYTF
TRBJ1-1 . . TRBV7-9 TGTGCCAGCTCCATAAATTTCGCTGAAGCTTTCTTT CASSINFAEAFF
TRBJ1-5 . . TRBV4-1 TGCGCCAGCAGCCAAGTAGTATCGACAAAATATAGCAATCAGCCCCAGCATTTT CASSQVVSTKYSNQPQHF
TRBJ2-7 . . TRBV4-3 TGCGCCAGCAGCCTAAGACGGGGATCCCTTTACGAGCAGTACTTC CASSLRRGSLYEQYF
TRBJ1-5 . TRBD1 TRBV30 TGTGCCTGGAGTTCGACAGGGGGAAATCAGCCCCAGCATTTT CAWSSTGGNQPQHF
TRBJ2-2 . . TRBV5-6 TGTGCCAGCAGCTCAATACTGCTGACCACCGGGGAGCTGTTTTTT CASSSILLTTGELFF
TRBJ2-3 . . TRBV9 TGTGCCAGCAGCGTGGGCAGGGGATTCGCAGATACGCAGTATTTT CASSVGRGFADTQYF
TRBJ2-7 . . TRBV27 TGTGCCAGCAGTTTAGGAGCCATTTCCTACGAGCAGTACTTC CASSLGAISYEQYF
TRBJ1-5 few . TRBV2 TGTGCCAGCAGTCTTGGCAATCAGCCCCAGCATTTT CASSLGNQPQHF
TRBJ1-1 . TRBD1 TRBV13 TGTGCCAGCAGCATAACGACAGGGGGCTCCGTTTTGCGCACTGAAGCTTTCTTT CASSITTGGSVLRTEAFF
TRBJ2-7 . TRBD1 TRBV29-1 TGCAGCGTGGGACAGGGTATCAACGAGCAGTACTTC CSVGQGINEQYF
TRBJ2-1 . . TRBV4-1 TGCGCCAGCAGCCCGCTGGGTGGGACGCGTAATGAGCAGTTCTTC CASSPLGGTRNEQFF
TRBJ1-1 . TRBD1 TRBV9 TGTGCCAGCAGCGTCGGACAGGGGGCTTACACTGAAGCTTTCTTT CASSVGQGAYTEAFF
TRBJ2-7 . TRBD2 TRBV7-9 TGTGCCAGCAGCCCCGAACTAGCGGGAGGGCCGCCAGAGCAGTACTTC CASSPELAGGPPEQYF
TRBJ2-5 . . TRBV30 TGTGCCTGGAGTGTAAGAATCACCGAGACCCAGTACTTC CAWSVRITETQYF
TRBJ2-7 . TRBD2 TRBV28 TGTGCCAGCAGCCCAAACGCGGGACTAGCGGGAGATTTCGAGCAGTACTTC CASSPNAGLAGDFEQYF
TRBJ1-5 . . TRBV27 TGTGCCAGCAGTTCCCTTTCCGGGCAGCCCCAGCATTTT CASSSLSGQPQHF